Each of the 14 T cell receptor beta chains below was sequenced from the same sample in a study of T cells in Graves' hyperthyroidism and ophthalmopathy. TCR beta CDR3 sequences were amplified from RNA transcripts. A first-round RT-PCR of the TCR CDR3 used the HTBI primer set. TCRdb independently ran MiXCR on the multiplex PCR reads; one entry per CDR3 protein. The table has 470,000 or so distinct CDR3 sequences, roughly 20% seen once. The source material was blood. The receptors were sampled from a man between 18 and 29 years old with Graves' hyperthyroidism.

This clonotype was recorded at least ten times. The rearrangement uses TRBV6-5 and TRBJ1-1; no definite D call. This CDR3 comprises 17 residues. Trimming removed 2 bases from V and 1 base from J, with 17 bases in between. Germline lookup yields CDR1 MNHEY and CDR2 SVGAGI. CDR3 in amino acids: CASSYNGPGAPNTEAFF. The CDR3 DNA sequence: TGTGCCAGCAGTTACAACGGACCGGGAGCCCCGAACACTGAAGCTTTCTTT.

This clonotype has at least ten counts. V usage is TRBV9 and J usage is TRBJ2-7, with a possible D match to TRBD1 (5 bases). Looked up from germline, CDR1 is SGDLS and CDR2 is YYNGEE. Trimming took 2 bases from V and 0 from J, leaving 12 bases between them. CDR3 length: 15 amino acids. CDR3 in amino acids: CASSVAQGSSYEQYF. Here the CDR3 DNA reads TGTGCCAGCAGCGTGGCGCAGGGTAGCTCCTACGAGCAGTACTTC.

In the case of this clonotype: It is unclear where the CDR3 begins or ends on the DNA, so no DNA is shown, and the CDR3 is as TCRdb lists it. This chain connects TRBV20-1 to TRBJ2-4; the table's D call of TRBD1 was not tested on the DNA. Germline V gene data show CDR1 as DFQATT and CDR2 as SNEGSKA (reference sequence). 15 amino acids form the CDR3, both terminal residues included. The CDR3 here is CSALKGGVGGGIKYF.

This clonotype appeared once. The genes are TRBV27 and TRBJ1-2, with 10 bases identical to TRBD1. Germline-derived CDR1 and CDR2 are MNHEY and SMNVEV (reference sequence). This CDR3 is built from 14 residues. Trimming at V came to 5 bases and at J to 8 bases, leaving 8 bases not matched to a gene. CDR3 sequence reads: CASSLDRGHRGYTF. CDR3 sequence (DNA): TGTGCCAGCAGTCTCGACAGGGGGCATCGGGGCTACACCTTC.

This clonotype was recorded many times. The CDR3 is CASSSELGQETQYF. DNA of the CDR3: TGTGCCAGCAGCTCCGAACTAGGCCAAGAGACCCAGTACTTC. The chain combines TRBV11-3 with TRBJ2-5, with D possibly being TRBD2 (5 bases). This CDR3 has 14 amino acids. V dropped 4 bases and J dropped 1 base, with 10 bases sitting between them. Per the germline V gene, CDR1 is SGHNT and CDR2 is YENEEA.

V and J are TRBV20-1 and TRBJ1-2; no firm D call. Trimming left V 5 bases short and J 0 bases short, with 19 bases between. This CDR3 region has 16 residues. CDR1 is DFQATT and CDR2 is SNEGSKA in the germline V gene (reference sequence). CDR3 sequence reads: CSAPPPTPDSNYGYTF. The CDR3 DNA sequence: TGCAGTGCTCCCCCGCCCACACCCGATTCTAACTATGGCTACACCTTC.

The chain is built from TRBV19 and TRBJ1-1, with 7 bases aligning to TRBD1. The CDR3 totals 16 residues. In germline, CDR1 is LNHDA, CDR2 SQIVND (reference sequence). V dropped 1 base and J dropped 4; count of bases not matched to a gene: 9. The CDR3 here is CASSIGWGQSSTEAFF. DNA of the CDR3: TGTGCCAGTAGTATAGGATGGGGACAGAGTTCCACTGAAGCTTTCTTT.

This clonotype was detected ten times or more. The rearrangement links TRBV27 to TRBJ2-2; weak D call: TRBD1 (5 bases). Germline V gene data show CDR1 as MNHEY and CDR2 as SMNVEV (reference sequence). V dropped 3 bases and J dropped 6 bases, with 11 bases sitting between them. CDR3 length equals 14 residues. CDR3 in amino acids: CASSLKGRSGELFF. As DNA, the CDR3 is TGTGCCAGCAGTTTGAAGGGGCGGTCCGGGGAGCTGTTTTTT.

The CDR3 sequence is CASSSAGTGYPYF. The CDR3, as DNA: TGTGCCAGCAGTTCCGCCGGGACAGGGTACCCGTACTTC. The gene calls are TRBV6-2 or TRBV6-3 and TRBJ2-7; 9 bases are shared with TRBD1. Unmatched junction bases numbered 10, after V lost 4 bases and J lost 12 bases. This CDR3 is built from 13 residues. Germline assignment: CDR1 MNHEY and CDR2 SVGEGT.

This clonotype was recorded at least ten times. CDR3 sequence reads: CASSFAGQGAQETQYF. CDR3 in DNA: TGTGCCAGCAGTTTCGCGGGACAGGGGGCCCAAGAGACCCAGTACTTC. The rearrangement uses TRBV28 and TRBJ2-5; TRBD1 matches at 12 bases. CDR3 length equals 16 residues. The V and J ends lost 3 bases and 1 base, in that order; junction bases with no gene match: 3. Germline V CDR1 and CDR2: MDHEN, SYDVKM.

This sequence joins TRBV28 and TRBJ2-5, with 10 bases identical to TRBD1. V shed 8 bases, J shed 3 bases, and the junction held 3 bases outside the gene matches. There are 13 residues in the CDR3. Germline V gene lookup returns CDR1 MDHEN and CDR2 SYDVKM. Written as DNA, the CDR3 is TGTGCCAGCCTTGGGACAGGGGAAGAGACCCAGTACTTC. Translated, it gives CASLGTGEETQYF.

The chain joins TRBV7-6 to TRBJ1-1; tentative D call: TRBD1 (6 bases). The germline CDR1 and CDR2 sequences are SGHVS and FNYEAQ. This CDR3 spans 16 amino acids. V lost 1 base, J lost 4 bases, and 16 bases lay in between. CDR3 loop: CASSLGHWGLGTEAFF. CDR3 nucleotides: TGTGCCAGCAGCTTAGGGCACTGGGGGCTTGGCACTGAAGCTTTCTTT.

The chain carries TRBV5-1 and TRBJ2-7; tentatively, D is TRBD1 (5 bases). The CDR3 length is 14 residues. V lost 4 bases and J lost 2, with 13 bases in between. Per the germline V gene, CDR1 is SGHRS and CDR2 is YFSETQ. The CDR3 nucleotides are TGCGCCAGCAGCGGGGAAGGGGATACCTACGAGCAGTACTTC. The encoded protein is CASSGEGDTYEQYF. The variable domain in full, completed from reference TRBV5-1 and TRBJ2-7, reads KAGVTQTPRYLIKTRGQQVTLSCSPISGHRSVSWYQQTPGQGLQFLFEYFSETQRNKGNFPGRFSGRQFSNSRSEMNVSTLELGDSALYLCASSGEGDTYEQYFGPGTRLTVT.

This clonotype was observed a single time. V and J are TRBV28 and TRBJ1-1; D unresolved. V was shortened by 5 bases and J by 5 bases, with 6 bases between the two germline ends. The CDR3 contains 11 residues. Germline CDR1 and CDR2: MDHEN and SYDVKM. CDR3 sequence reads: CASSPTTEAFF. CDR3 DNA sequence: TGTGCCAGCAGTCCGACTACTGAAGCTTTCTTT.